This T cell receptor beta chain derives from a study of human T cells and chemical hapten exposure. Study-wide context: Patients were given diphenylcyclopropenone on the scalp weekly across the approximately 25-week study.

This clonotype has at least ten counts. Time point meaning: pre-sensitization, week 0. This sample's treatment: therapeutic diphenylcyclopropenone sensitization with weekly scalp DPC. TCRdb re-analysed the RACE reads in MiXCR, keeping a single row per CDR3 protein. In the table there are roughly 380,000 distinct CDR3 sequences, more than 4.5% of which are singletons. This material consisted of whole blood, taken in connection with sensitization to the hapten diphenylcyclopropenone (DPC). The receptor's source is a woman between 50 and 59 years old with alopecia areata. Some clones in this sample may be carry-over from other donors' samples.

The CDR3 region has the DNA TGTGCCAGCACCGGCGGCGGGCTAGCGGGTAGCACAGATACGCAGTATTTT. It translates to CASTGGGLAGSTDTQYF. This rearrangement joins TRBV5-6 to TRBJ2-3; 8 nucleotides match TRBD2. Germline V CDR1 and CDR2: SGHDT, YYEEEE. The CDR3 is made up of 17 amino acids. J was trimmed by 0 bases and V by 6 bases; bases with no gene match: 12.